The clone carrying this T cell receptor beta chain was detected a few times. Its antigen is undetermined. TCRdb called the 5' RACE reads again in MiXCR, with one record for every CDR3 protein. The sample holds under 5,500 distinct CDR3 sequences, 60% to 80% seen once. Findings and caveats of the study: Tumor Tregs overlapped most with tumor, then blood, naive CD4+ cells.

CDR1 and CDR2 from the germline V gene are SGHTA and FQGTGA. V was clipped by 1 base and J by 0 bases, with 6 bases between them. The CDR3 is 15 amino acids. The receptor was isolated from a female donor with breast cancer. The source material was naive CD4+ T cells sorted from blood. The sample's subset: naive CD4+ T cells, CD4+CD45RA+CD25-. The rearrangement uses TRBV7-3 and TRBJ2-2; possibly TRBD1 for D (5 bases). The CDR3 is CASSLSRANTGELFF. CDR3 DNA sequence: TGTGCCAGCAGCTTAAGCAGGGCGAACACCGGGGAGCTGTTTTTT.